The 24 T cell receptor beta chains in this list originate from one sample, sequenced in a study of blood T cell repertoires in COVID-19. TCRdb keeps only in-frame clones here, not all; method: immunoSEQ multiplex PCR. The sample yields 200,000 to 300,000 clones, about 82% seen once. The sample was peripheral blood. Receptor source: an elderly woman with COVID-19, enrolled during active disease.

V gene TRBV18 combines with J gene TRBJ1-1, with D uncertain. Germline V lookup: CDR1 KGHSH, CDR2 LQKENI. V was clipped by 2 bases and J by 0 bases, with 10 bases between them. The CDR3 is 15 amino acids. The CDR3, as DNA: TGTGCCAGCTCACCATCGGCACAGCTGAACACTGAAGCTTTCTTT. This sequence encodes CASSPSAQLNTEAFF.

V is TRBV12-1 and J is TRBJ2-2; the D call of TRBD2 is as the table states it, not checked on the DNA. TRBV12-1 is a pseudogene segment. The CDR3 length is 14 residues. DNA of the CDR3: TGTGCCAGCAGCTTTCTGTCGGGGACCGGGGAGCTGTTTTTT. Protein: CASSFLSGTGELFF.

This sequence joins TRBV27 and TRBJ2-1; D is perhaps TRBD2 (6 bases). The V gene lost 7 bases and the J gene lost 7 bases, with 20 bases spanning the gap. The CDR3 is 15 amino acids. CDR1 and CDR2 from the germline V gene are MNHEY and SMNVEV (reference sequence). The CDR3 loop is CASIKEGLGSNEQFF. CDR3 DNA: TGTGCCAGCATCAAAGAGGGACTGGGGTCGAATGAGCAGTTCTTC.

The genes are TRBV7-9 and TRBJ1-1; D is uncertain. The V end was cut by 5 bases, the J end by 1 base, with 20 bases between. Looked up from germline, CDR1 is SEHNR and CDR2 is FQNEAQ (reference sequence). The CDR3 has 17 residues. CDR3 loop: CASSPSVQVQENTEAFF. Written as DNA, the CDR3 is TGTGCCAGCAGCCCCTCAGTCCAGGTGCAAGAGAACACTGAAGCTTTCTTT.

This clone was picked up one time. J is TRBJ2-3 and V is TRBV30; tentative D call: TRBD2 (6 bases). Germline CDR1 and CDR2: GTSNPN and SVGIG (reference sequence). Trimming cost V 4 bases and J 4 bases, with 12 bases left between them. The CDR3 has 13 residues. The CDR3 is CAWKREAPDTQYF. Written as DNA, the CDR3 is TGTGCCTGGAAGAGGGAGGCTCCAGATACGCAGTATTTT.

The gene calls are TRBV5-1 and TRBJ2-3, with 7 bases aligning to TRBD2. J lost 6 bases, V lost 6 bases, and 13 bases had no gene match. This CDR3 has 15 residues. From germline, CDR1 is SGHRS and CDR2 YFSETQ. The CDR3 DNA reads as TGCGCCAGCATGAGGGAGGGCTGGAACCGGGATACGCAGTATTTT. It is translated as CASMREGWNRDTQYF.

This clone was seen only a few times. The CDR3 DNA is TGTGCCAGCAGGCGGACCTCAGGGGGTGGCTTATATGAGCAGTTCTTC. Encoded protein: CASRRTSGGGLYEQFF. The chain combines TRBV5-5 with TRBJ2-1; 7 bases are a match to TRBD1. V was clipped by 5 bases and J by 8 bases; unmatched bases: 16. CDR1 SGHKS and CDR2 YYEKEE come from the germline V gene (reference sequence). This CDR3 is 16 amino acids long.

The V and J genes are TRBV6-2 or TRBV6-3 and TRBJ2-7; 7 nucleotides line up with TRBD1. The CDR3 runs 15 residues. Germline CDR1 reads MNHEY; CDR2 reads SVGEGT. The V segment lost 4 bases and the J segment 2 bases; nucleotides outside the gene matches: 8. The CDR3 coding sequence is TGTGCCAGCAGTTCCTTAACCGGGACAGCCTACGAGCAGTACTTC. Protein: CASSSLTGTAYEQYF.

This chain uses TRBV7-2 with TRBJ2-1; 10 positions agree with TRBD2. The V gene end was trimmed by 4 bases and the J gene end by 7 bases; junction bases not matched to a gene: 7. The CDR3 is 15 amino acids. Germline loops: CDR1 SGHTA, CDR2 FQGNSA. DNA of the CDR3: TGTGCCAGCAGCTCAGATGGACTAGCGGTTAATGAGCAGTTCTTC. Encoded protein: CASSSDGLAVNEQFF.

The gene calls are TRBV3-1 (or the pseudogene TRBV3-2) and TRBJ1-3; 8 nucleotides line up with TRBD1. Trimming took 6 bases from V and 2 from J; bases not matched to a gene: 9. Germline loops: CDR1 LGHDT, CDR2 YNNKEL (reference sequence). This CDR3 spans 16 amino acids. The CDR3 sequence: CASRLTGGNTGNTIYF. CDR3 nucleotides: TGTGCCAGCAGACTTACAGGGGGGAATACTGGAAACACCATATATTTT.

The CDR3 nucleotides read TGTGCCAGCTCACCTCGCCCGGGACAGGGCTACTCCTACAATGAGCAGTTCTTC. Encoded protein: CASSPRPGQGYSYNEQFF. The chain links TRBV18 to TRBJ2-1; 9 nucleotides agree with TRBD1. Germline V gene lookup returns CDR1 KGHSH and CDR2 LQKENI. V was pared by 3 bases and J by 0 bases, with 9 bases of the junction left unmatched. This CDR3 is built from 18 residues.

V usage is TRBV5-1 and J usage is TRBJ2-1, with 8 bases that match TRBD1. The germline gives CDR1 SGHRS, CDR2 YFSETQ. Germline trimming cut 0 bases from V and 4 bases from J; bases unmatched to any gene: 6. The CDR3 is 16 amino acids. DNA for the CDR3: TGCGCCAGCAGCTTGGGCGACAGGGGTCCGTACAATGAGCAGTTCTTC. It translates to CASSLGDRGPYNEQFF.

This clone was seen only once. CDR3 amino acids: CASSPVGAGGENEQFF. CDR3 in DNA: TGTGCCAGCTCACCAGTCGGCGCGGGGGGCGAAAATGAGCAGTTCTTC. The V call is TRBV18, the J call TRBJ2-1; 8 positions agree with TRBD2. CDR3 length equals 16 residues. Germline V gene sequence: CDR1 KGHSH, CDR2 LQKENI. V lost 2 bases, J lost 7 bases, and 10 bases stayed unmatched.

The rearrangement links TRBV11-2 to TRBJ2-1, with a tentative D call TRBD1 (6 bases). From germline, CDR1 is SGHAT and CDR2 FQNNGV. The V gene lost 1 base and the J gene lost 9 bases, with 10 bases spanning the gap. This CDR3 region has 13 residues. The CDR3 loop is CASSLGQGIEQFF. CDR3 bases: TGTGCCAGCAGCTTAGGCCAGGGGATTGAGCAGTTCTTC.

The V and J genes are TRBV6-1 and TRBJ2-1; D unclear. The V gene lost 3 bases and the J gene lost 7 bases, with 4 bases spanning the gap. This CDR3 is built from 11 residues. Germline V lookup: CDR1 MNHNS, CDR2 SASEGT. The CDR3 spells CASSERNEQFF. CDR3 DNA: TGTGCCAGCAGTGAGCGAAATGAGCAGTTCTTC.

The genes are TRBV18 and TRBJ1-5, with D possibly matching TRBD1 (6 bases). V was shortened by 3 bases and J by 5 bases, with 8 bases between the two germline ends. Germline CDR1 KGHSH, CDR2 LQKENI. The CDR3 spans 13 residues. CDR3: CASSPGADQPQHF. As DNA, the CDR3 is TGTGCCAGCTCACCGGGGGCCGATCAGCCCCAGCATTTT.

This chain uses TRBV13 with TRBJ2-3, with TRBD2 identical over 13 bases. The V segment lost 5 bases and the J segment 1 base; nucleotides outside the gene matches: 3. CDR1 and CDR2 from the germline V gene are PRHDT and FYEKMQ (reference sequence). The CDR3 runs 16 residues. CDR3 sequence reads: CASSQGTSGGTDTQYF. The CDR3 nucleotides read TGTGCCAGCAGCCAAGGGACTAGCGGGGGCACAGATACGCAGTATTTT.

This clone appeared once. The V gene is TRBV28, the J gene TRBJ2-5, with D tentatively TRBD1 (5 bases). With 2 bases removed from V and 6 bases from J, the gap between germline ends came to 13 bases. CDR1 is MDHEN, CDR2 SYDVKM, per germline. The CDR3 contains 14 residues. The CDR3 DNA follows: TGTGCCAGCAGTTTAAGTGGGGCCGGTAAGACCCAGTACTTC. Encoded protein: CASSLSGAGKTQYF.

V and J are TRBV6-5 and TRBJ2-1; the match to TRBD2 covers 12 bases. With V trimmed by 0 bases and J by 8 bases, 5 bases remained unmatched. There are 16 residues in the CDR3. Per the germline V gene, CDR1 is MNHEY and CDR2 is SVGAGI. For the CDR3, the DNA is TGTGCCAGCAGTTACTCGAGCCTAGCGGGGGGGCATGAGCAGTTCTTC. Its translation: CASSYSSLAGGHEQFF.

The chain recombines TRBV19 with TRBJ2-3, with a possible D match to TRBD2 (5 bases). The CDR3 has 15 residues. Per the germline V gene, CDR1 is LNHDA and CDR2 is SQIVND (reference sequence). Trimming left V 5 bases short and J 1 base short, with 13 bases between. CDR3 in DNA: TGTGCCAGTAGTTTTCGGGATAGCGGCACAGATACGCAGTATTTT. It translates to CASSFRDSGTDTQYF.

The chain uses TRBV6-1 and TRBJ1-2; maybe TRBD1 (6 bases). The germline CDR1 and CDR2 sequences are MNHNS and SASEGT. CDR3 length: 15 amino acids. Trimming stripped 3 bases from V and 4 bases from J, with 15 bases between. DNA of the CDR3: TGTGCCAGCAGTGAGGGAACTCAGGGGTCCTATGGCTACACCTTC. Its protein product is CASSEGTQGSYGYTF.

CDR3 DNA sequence: TGTGCCAGCAGTTCAGGGGGATTTACCTACGAGCAGTACTTC. It is translated as CASSSGGFTYEQYF. The chain uses TRBV7-8 and TRBJ2-7; 7 bases align to TRBD1. The CDR3 is 14 residues long. Germline CDR1 is SGHVS and CDR2 is FQNEAQ. The trim removed 6 bases at V and 2 bases at J, leaving 7 bases unmatched.

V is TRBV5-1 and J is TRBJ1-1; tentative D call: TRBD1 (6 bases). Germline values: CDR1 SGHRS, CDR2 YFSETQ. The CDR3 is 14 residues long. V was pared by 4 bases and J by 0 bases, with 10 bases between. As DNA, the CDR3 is TGCGCCAGCAGCGCGACAGGACTGAACACTGAAGCTTTCTTT. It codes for CASSATGLNTEAFF.

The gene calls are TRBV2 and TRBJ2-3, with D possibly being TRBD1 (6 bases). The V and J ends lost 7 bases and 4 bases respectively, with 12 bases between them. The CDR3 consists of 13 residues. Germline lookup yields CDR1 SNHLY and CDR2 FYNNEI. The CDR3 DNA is TGTGCCAGCACAGGGGCGCATGCAGATACGCAGTATTTT. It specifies CASTGAHADTQYF.